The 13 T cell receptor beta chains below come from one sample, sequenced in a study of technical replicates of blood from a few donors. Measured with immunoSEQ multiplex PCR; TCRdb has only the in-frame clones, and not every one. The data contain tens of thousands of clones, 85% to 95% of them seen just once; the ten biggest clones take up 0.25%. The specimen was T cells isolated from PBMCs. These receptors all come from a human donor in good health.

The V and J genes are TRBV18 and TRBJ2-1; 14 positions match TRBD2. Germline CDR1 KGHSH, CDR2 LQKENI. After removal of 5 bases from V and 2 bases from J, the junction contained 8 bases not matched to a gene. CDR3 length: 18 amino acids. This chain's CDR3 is CASSSRLAGGPTYNEQFF. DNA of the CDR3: TGTGCCAGCTCATCCCGACTAGCGGGGGGGCCGACCTACAATGAGCAGTTCTTC.

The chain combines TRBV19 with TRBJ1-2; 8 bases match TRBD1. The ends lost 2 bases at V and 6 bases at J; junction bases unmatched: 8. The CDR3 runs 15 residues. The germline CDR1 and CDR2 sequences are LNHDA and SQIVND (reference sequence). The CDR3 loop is CASSIQGQGLDGYTF. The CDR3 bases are TGTGCCAGTAGTATACAAGGACAGGGACTCGATGGCTACACCTTC.

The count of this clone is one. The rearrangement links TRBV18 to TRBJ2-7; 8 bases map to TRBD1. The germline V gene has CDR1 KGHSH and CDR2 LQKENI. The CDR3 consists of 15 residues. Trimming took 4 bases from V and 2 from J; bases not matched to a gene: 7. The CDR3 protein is CASSLGTGGTYEQYF. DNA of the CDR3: TGTGCCAGCTCACTGGGCACAGGGGGTACCTACGAGCAGTACTTC.

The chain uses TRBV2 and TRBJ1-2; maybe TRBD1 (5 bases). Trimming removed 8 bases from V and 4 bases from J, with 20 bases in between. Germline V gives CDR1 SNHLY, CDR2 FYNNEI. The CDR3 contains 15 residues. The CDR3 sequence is CASLGGSTAFYGYTF. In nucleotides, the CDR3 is TGTGCCAGCTTGGGGGGAAGTACAGCATTCTATGGCTACACCTTC.

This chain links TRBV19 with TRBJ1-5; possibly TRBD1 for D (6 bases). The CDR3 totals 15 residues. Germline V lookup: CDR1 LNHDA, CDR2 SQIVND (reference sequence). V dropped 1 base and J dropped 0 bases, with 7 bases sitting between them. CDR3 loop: CASSIGTASNQPQHF. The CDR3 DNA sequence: TGTGCCAGTAGTATAGGGACAGCTAGCAATCAGCCCCAGCATTTT.

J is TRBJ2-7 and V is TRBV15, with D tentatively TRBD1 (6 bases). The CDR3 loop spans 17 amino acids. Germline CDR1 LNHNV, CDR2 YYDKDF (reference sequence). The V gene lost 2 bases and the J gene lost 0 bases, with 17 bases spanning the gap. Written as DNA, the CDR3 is TGTGCCACCAGCAGAATGTCTGGGACACCTCTCTCCTACGAGCAGTACTTC. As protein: CATSRMSGTPLSYEQYF.

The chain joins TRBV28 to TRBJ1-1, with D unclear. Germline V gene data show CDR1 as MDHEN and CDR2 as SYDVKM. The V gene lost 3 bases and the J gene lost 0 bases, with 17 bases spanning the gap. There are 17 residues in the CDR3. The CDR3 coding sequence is TGTGCCAGCAGTTTCCCTTCACTGGCCGGGATGAACACTGAAGCTTTCTTT. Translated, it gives CASSFPSLAGMNTEAFF.

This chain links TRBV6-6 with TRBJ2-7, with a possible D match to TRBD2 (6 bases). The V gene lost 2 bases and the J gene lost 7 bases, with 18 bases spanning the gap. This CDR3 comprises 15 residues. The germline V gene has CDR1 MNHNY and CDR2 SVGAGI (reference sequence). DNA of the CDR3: TGTGCCAGCAGTTACGCCCCGGGACTCATGGTAGAGCAGTACTTC. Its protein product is CASSYAPGLMVEQYF.

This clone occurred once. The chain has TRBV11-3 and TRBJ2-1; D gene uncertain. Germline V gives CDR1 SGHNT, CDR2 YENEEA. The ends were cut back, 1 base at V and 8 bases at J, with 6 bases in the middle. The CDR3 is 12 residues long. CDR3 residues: CASSLGADEQFF. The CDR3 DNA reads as TGTGCCAGCAGCTTAGGAGCCGATGAGCAGTTCTTC.

Written as DNA, the CDR3 is TGTGCCAGCAGCCCTGGGACTAGCGGGGCCAGGGATACGCAGTATTTT. Protein sequence: CASSPGTSGARDTQYF. The chain recombines TRBV2 with TRBJ2-3; 13 bases line up with TRBD2. V lost 6 bases and J lost 6; bases outside the gene matches: 9. From germline, CDR1 is SNHLY and CDR2 FYNNEI. There are 16 residues in the CDR3.

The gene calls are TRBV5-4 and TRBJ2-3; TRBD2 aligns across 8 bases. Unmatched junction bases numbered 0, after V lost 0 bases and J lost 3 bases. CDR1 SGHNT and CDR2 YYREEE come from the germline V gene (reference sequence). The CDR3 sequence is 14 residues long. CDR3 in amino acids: CASSLAGGTDTQYF. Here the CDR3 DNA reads TGTGCCAGCAGCTTGGCGGGGGGGACAGATACGCAGTATTTT.

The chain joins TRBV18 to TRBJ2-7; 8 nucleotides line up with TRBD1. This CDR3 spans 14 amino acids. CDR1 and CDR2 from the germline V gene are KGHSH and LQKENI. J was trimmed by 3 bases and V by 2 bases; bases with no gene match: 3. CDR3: CASSPRDRSYEQYF. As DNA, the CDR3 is TGTGCCAGCTCACCAAGGGACAGGAGCTACGAGCAGTACTTC.

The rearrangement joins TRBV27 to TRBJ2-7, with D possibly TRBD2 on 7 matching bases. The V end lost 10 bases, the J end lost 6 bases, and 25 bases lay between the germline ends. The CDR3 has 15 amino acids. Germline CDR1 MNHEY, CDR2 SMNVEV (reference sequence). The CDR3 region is CATSGGGRENREQYF. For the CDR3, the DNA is TGTGCCACCTCGGGGGGCGGGAGAGAAAACCGCGAGCAGTACTTC.